This TCR beta chain was obtained from a study of tumor-infiltrating lymphocytes in primary liver carcinoma. About the research overall: Sequenced samples came back with roughly 3.5 to 7.5 million productive TCRbeta reads, and the counts looked alike across tissue types. Regarding the study as a whole: Tumor-adjacent and tumor-blood pairs shared a smaller degree of overlap than tumor region pairs.

The researchers obtained blood RNA from unsorted whole blood and also extracted germline DNA. CDR3 length: 15 residues. Reverse transcription of around 500 ng total RNA with a constant-region primer produced TCR beta cDNA. The TCR beta library was amplified through three nested multiplex PCR rounds in a modified ARM-PCR procedure. Amplification in the first two PCR rounds was performed using TRBV1-TRBV30 forward primers and a C-beta reverse primer for 10 cycles each. MiXCR, applied by TCRdb to the multiplex PCR reads, yields one record per CDR3 protein. The sample lists 200,000 or so distinct CDR3 sequences, around 60% occurring once. This clonotype appeared a single time. Its antigen is unknown. One end of the junction is discordant with germline, which a read error may explain.

The material sequenced was peripheral blood. The genes are TRBV12-3 or TRBV12-4 and TRBJ2-1, with 11 bases fitting TRBD2. This sequence was found in a woman aged 55-70 years with primary liver carcinoma and hepatitis B virus infection. The CDR3 nucleotides are TGTACCAGCAGTCGTAGCGGGAGGGCCACAGTCGAGCAGTTCTTC. Protein product: CTSSRSGRATVEQFF.